This entry lists 22 T cell receptor beta chains sequenced from one sample in a study of graft-versus-host responses after intestinal transplantation. Irradiated stimulators labeled with violet dye, some 200,000 in number, were plated with some 200,000 CFSE-labeled responders. TCRdb keeps only in-frame clones here, not all; method: immunoSEQ multiplex PCR. The table shows about 10,000 clones, with approximately 40% occurring only once. Sequencing used alloreactive CD8+ T cells from a mixed lymphocyte reaction culture, obtained before intestinal transplant. Sample subset: CFSE-low proliferating T cells sorted from roughly six-day pre-transplant mixed lymphocyte reaction (GvH or HvG direction). The receptor source for this set is a human patient who received an intestinal transplant.

The rearrangement uses TRBV2 and TRBJ2-1; D gene unclear. The V end was cut by 6 bases, the J end by 7 bases, with 19 bases between. Germline V CDR1 and CDR2: SNHLY, FYNNEI. This CDR3 has 15 residues. CDR3 in amino acids: CASREPNPEINEQFF. DNA for the CDR3: TGTGCCAGCAGAGAACCGAACCCTGAGATAAATGAGCAGTTCTTC.

This clone was seen only a few times. The genes are TRBV5-1 and TRBJ1-2; TRBD1 agrees at 7 bases. The CDR3 extends over 15 amino acids. Per the germline V gene, CDR1 is SGHRS and CDR2 is YFSETQ. V lost 6 bases, J lost 4 bases, and 12 bases stayed unmatched. The CDR3 region is CASTAHRDRPYGYTF. The CDR3 bases are TGCGCCAGCACCGCCCACCGGGACAGACCCTATGGCTACACCTTC.

This clone was counted a few times. This chain connects TRBV27 to TRBJ1-2; D remains unclear. The CDR3 is 15 residues long. The V end lost 5 bases, the J end lost 4 bases, and 17 bases lay between the germline ends. Germline V gene sequence: CDR1 MNHEY, CDR2 SMNVEV (reference sequence). The CDR3 nucleotides are TGTGCCAGCAGTCCGCCGGGGTCCTCGGTCTATGGCTACACCTTC. Translation: CASSPPGSSVYGYTF.

The chain is built from TRBV25-1 and TRBJ1-4, with D maybe TRBD1 (5 bases). V was trimmed by 3 bases and J by 7 bases, leaving 9 bases between them. The CDR3 runs 13 residues. Germline V CDR1 and CDR2: MGHDK, SYGVNS. CDR3 loop: CASSDGGVEKLFF. The CDR3 DNA reads as TGTGCCAGCAGTGATGGGGGGGTTGAAAAACTGTTTTTT. Variable domain in full (rest from reference TRBV25-1 and TRBJ1-4): EADIYQTPRYLVIGTGKKITLECSQTMGHDKMYWYQQDPGMELHLIHYSYGVNSTEKGDLSSESTVSRIRTEHFPLTLESARPSHTSQYLCASSDGGVEKLFFGSGTQLSVL.

V usage is TRBV27 and J usage is TRBJ2-5; possibly TRBD2 for D (7 bases). The end of the DNA is better explained by TRBJ2-7, so the J call may be wrong. This CDR3 is 12 amino acids long. Germline loops: CDR1 MNHEY, CDR2 SMNVEV (reference sequence). CDR3 nucleotide sequence: TGTGCCAGCTGGGGGGGGCCCTACGAGCAGTACTTC. Amino acids: CASWGGPYEQYF.

The chain employs TRBV5-5 and TRBJ2-7; unclear D gene. Germline V lookup: CDR1 SGHKS, CDR2 YYEKEE (reference sequence). V dropped 0 bases and J dropped 3 bases, with 16 bases sitting between them. The CDR3 runs 16 residues. CDR3 nucleotides: TGTGCCAGCAGCTTGGGATCCGAAGCGCCGAACTACGAGCAGTACTTC. Protein sequence: CASSLGSEAPNYEQYF.

This clone was seen a handful of times. This chain uses TRBV4-1 with TRBJ2-1; 9 nucleotides agree with TRBD1. Unmatched junction bases numbered 4, after V lost 3 bases and J lost 7 bases. CDR3 length: 14 amino acids. CDR1 is MGHRA and CDR2 is YSYEKL in the germline V gene. Written as DNA, the CDR3 is TGCGCCAGCAGCCAGATACAGGGGGCGAATGAGCAGTTCTTC. It yields the protein CASSQIQGANEQFF.

The chain recombines TRBV10-3 with TRBJ2-6, with 8 bases aligning to TRBD1. J gave up 0 bases and V 7 bases, and 8 bases lay outside the gene matches. The CDR3 consists of 17 residues. Germline assignment: CDR1 ENHRY and CDR2 SYGVKD. In DNA form, the CDR3 reads TGTGCCATCAACCCCGGGACAGGAATCTCTGGGGCCAACGTCCTGACTTTC. Protein product: CAINPGTGISGANVLTF.

DNA of the CDR3: TGTGCCAGCAGTTTAGTAGACAGTATCTATGGCTACACCTTC. Protein sequence: CASSLVDSIYGYTF. The chain is built from TRBV28 and TRBJ1-2, with D perhaps TRBD1 (5 bases). Germline V CDR1 and CDR2: MDHEN, SYDVKM. The CDR3 covers 14 residues. Trimming pared 2 bases from V and 4 bases from J, leaving 11 bases between.

Sample share makes this clone medium-sized. The gene calls are TRBV6-1 and TRBJ2-2; 9 positions agree with TRBD2. Germline V gene lookup returns CDR1 MNHNS and CDR2 SASEGT. The CDR3 has 15 amino acids. V was clipped by 2 bases and J by 9 bases; unmatched bases: 7. The CDR3 region is CASSELAGPLWELFF. The CDR3, as DNA: TGTGCCAGCAGTGAACTAGCGGGGCCCCTATGGGAGCTGTTTTTT.

J is TRBJ2-7 and V is TRBV29-1; D is possibly TRBD2 (5 bases). CDR1 is SQVTM and CDR2 is ANQGSEA in the germline V gene. CDR3 length: 16 residues. The ends were cut back, 0 bases at V and 4 bases at J, with 19 bases in the middle. DNA for the CDR3: TGCAGCGTTGAAGATGTGCGGTTATCGGGCGGGTACGAGCAGTACTTC. Translated, it gives CSVEDVRLSGGYEQYF.

The rearrangement links TRBV4-2 to TRBJ2-1, with 11 bases matching TRBD2. This CDR3 spans 17 amino acids. Germline lookup yields CDR1 LGHNA and CDR2 YNFKEQ. J lost 3 bases, V lost 3 bases, and 7 bases had no gene match. DNA for the CDR3: TGTGCCAGCAGCCATCGACTAGCGGGATGGGACTACAATGAGCAGTTCTTC. It specifies CASSHRLAGWDYNEQFF.

This clone turned up a few times. The chain joins TRBV7-8 to TRBJ2-3; TRBD2 agrees at 11 bases. The CDR3 runs 19 residues. J gave up 4 bases and V 6 bases, and 18 bases lay outside the gene matches. CDR1 and CDR2 from the germline V gene are SGHVS and FQNEAQ. The CDR3 DNA follows: TGTGCCAGCAGGTTCCGGCTAGCGGGGGGCCAGTATGGGGCAGATACGCAGTATTTT. It translates to CASRFRLAGGQYGADTQYF. The full variable domain, with the rest looked up from reference TRBV7-8 and TRBJ2-3, is GAGVSQSPRYKVAKRGQDVALRCDPISGHVSLFWYQQALGQGPEFLTYFQNEAQLDKSGLPSDRFFAERPEGSVSTLKIQRTQQEDSAVYLCASRFRLAGGQYGADTQYFGPGTRLTVL.

This clone was seen only a few times. The chain recombines TRBV7-9 with TRBJ1-2, with D uncertain. The CDR3 sequence is 11 residues long. Trimming left V 5 bases short and J 7 bases short, with 8 bases between. Per the germline V gene, CDR1 is SEHNR and CDR2 is FQNEAQ (reference sequence). The CDR3 DNA sequence: TGTGCCAGCAGCCGCGGAGTTGGCTACACCTTC. It encodes CASSRGVGYTF.

The chain is built from TRBV6-5 and TRBJ2-7, with D possibly being TRBD2 (6 bases). The CDR3 is 12 residues long. V lost 6 bases and J 6 bases, leaving 12 bases between the germline ends. Germline CDR1 and CDR2: MNHEY and SVGAGI. CDR3 sequence reads: CASRVGRGEQYF. The CDR3 DNA is TGTGCCAGCAGAGTGGGGCGGGGCGAGCAGTACTTC.

V usage is TRBV28 and J usage is TRBJ2-2, with 7 bases identical to TRBD1. This CDR3 is built from 18 residues. CDR1 MDHEN and CDR2 SYDVKM come from the germline V gene. With V trimmed by 6 bases and J by 0 bases, 13 bases remained unmatched. The DNA of the CDR3 is TGTGCCAGCAGGCCGGGACAGATCATCTTTCCGAACACCGGGGAGCTGTTTTTT. Translating it yields CASRPGQIIFPNTGELFF.

The V gene is TRBV12-2, the J gene TRBJ2-1; TRBD2 is the table's D call, not checked against the DNA. TRBV12-2 is given as a pseudogene. This CDR3 is 15 amino acids long. In nucleotides, the CDR3 is TGTGCAAGTCGCTTCGGAGGATCGGGAGGGGATGAGCAGTTCTTC. Amino acid sequence: CASRFGGSGGDEQFF.

As regards this clone: One end of the junction does not line up with germline, which may come from a read error. The V and J genes are TRBV7-9 and TRBJ2-7; possible D gene TRBD2, 6 bases. This CDR3 is built from 19 residues. Germline V CDR1 and CDR2: SEHNR, FQNEAQ (reference sequence). The CDR3: CASSGLASIYPTYDLSPNF. CDR3 bases: TGTGCCAGCAGCGGGCTAGCGAGCATATACCCAACCTACGACCTCTCACCTAACTTC.

This clone was seen only once. The chain is built from TRBV4-1 and TRBJ2-1; D unclear. The CDR3 is 17 residues long. Trimming left V 0 bases short and J 2 bases short, with 14 bases between. Germline V CDR1 and CDR2: MGHRA, YSYEKL. CDR3 residues: CASSQEFRSLAYNEQFF. DNA for the CDR3: TGCGCCAGCAGCCAAGAATTCCGGTCCCTAGCCTACAATGAGCAGTTCTTC.

The chain joins TRBV27 to TRBJ2-4, with TRBD2 matching over 11 bases. This CDR3 region has 14 residues. Per the germline V gene, CDR1 is MNHEY and CDR2 is SMNVEV (reference sequence). V trimming: 5 bases; J trimming: 6 bases; junction bases outside the gene matches: 3. This CDR3 is CASSPGTSGNIQYF. The CDR3 nucleotides read TGTGCCAGCAGTCCCGGGACTAGCGGAAACATTCAGTACTTC.

The sample holds a few counts of this clone. The chain is built from TRBV19 and TRBJ2-1, with D perhaps matching TRBD2 (6 bases). The CDR3 extends over 16 amino acids. V lost 5 bases and J lost 8, with 22 bases in between. CDR1 LNHDA and CDR2 SQIVND come from the germline V gene (reference sequence). The CDR3 DNA reads TGTGCCAGTAGTTCGCGACTCCAGCGGGCCATGGATGAGCAGTTCTTC. Translated: CASSSRLQRAMDEQFF.

The chain joins TRBV4-1 to TRBJ2-3; D call uncertain. V was trimmed by 1 base and J by 0 bases, leaving 8 bases between them. This CDR3 comprises 15 residues. Germline V lookup: CDR1 MGHRA, CDR2 YSYEKL. The CDR3 spells CASSQVLRSTDTQYF. The CDR3 nucleotides read TGCGCCAGCAGCCAAGTTTTGCGGAGCACAGATACGCAGTATTTT.